The present T cell receptor beta chain was sequenced within a study of cytomegalovirus exposure and HLA in healthy donors. Study-wide results and limits: A few chains linked to CMV were shown in vitro to be specific for CMV antigens. The classifier was said to identify cytomegalovirus status with high specificity and sensitivity. Later analysis found that TCR beta chains associated with HLA were more clonally expanded than other, equally common chains. Upon later analysis, TCR association rates were observed to vary by HLA locus, being highest for DRB1 and lowest for HLA-C.

PCR involved 60 Vbeta and 13 Jbeta primers. The assay was immunoSEQ multiplex PCR, and TCRdb's table has in-frame clones only and misses some. The sample carries approximately 160,000 clones, roughly 79% recorded once. Looked up from germline, CDR1 is GTSNPN and CDR2 is SVGIG (reference sequence). The length of the CDR3 is 17 residues. V was clipped by 7 bases and J by 3 bases; unmatched bases: 10. About this clone itself: Its antigen is as yet unknown.

What was sequenced was PBMCs. The receptor was isolated from a male donor in good health and CMV-seropositive. The chain combines TRBV30 with TRBJ2-3, with TRBD2 matching 16 bases. The CDR3 DNA sequence: TGTGCCTCAGGAGGGACTAGCGGGGGGGCCAGGACAGATACGCAGTATTTT. This translates into CASGGTSGGARTDTQYF.